This entry is about one TCR beta chain. Its antigen is unknown. cDNA synthesis used the whole RNA isolate, giving expressed TCRB sequences. Here immunoSEQ multiplex PCR was the method, and the copy in TCRdb shows in-frame clones only, minus some. The sample includes 150,000 or so clones, nearly 9.5% of them seen just once. This sample is part of a study of beta chain features in type 1 diabetes. As for the study in general: Examination spanned 90 million to 140 million sorted cells from all samples. Study-wide findings and caveats: For Type 1 diabetes patients, all four CD4+ subsets carried TCRB CDR3s that were moderately but significantly shorter. The naive, central memory and Treg TCRB repertoires looked more alike in patients than they did in healthy donors.

Germline CDR1 SGHRS, CDR2 YFSETQ. Trimming removed 4 bases from V and 5 bases from J, with 15 bases in between. The CDR3 spans 14 residues. The specimen was central memory CD4+ T cells from blood. This chain uses TRBV5-1 with TRBJ1-1; D uncertain. This clonotype was sampled from a young man in good health. The CDR3 nucleotides read TGCGCCAGCAGCCCCCTTACTCCGGGGACTGAAGCTTTCTTT. Translated, it gives CASSPLTPGTEAFF.